This T cell receptor beta chain was profiled in a study of cytomegalovirus exposure and HLA in healthy donors. Study-wide findings and caveats: Per a prior analysis, the majority of TCR beta V segments were productive roughly 87% or roughly 30% of the time. In a later analysis, fewer than 20,000 TCR beta sequences were associated with HLA alleles at 0.05 false discovery rate.

The V segment lost 4 bases and the J segment 5 bases; nucleotides outside the gene matches: 6. In germline, CDR1 is MNHEY, CDR2 SVGAGI. The CDR3 sequence is 16 residues long. A remark on this clone: Its antigen remains unknown.

PCR involved 60 Vbeta and 13 Jbeta primers. The protocol was immunoSEQ multiplex PCR, while the TCRdb copy is restricted to in-frame clones and leaves out a portion. In the table there are 85,000 to 100,000 clones, about four fifths of which are singletons. The V and J genes are TRBV6-5 and TRBJ2-7, with 15 bases fitting TRBD2. This TCR was recovered from a female donor in good health and CMV-seropositive. The sequenced material came from PBMCs. CDR3: CASSLRGTSGRNEQYF. The CDR3 bases are TGTGCCAGCAGTTTGAGGGGGACTAGCGGGAGGAACGAGCAGTACTTC.